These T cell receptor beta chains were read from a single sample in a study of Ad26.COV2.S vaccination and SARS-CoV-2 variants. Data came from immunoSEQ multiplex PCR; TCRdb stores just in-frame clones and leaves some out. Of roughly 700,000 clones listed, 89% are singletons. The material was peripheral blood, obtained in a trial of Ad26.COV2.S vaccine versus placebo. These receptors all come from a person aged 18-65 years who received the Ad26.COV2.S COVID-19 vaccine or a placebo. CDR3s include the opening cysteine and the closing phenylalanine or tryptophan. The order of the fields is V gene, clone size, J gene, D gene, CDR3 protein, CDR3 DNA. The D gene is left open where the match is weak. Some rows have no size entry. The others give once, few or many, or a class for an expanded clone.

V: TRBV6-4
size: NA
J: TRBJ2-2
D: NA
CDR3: CASSGRGGELFF
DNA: TGTGCCAGCAGTGGCAGGGGCGGGGAGCTGTTTTTT

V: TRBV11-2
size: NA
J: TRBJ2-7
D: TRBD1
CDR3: CASCTNQGAREQYF
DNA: TGTGCCAGCTGCACTAACCAGGGGGCACGAGAGCAGTACTTC

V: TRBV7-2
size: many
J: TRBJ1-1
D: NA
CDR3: CASSPSPIEAFF
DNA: TGTGCCAGCAGCCCCAGCCCCATTGAAGCTTTCTTT

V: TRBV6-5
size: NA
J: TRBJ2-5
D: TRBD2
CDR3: CASSHTSAQETQYF
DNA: TGTGCCAGCAGCCACACTAGCGCTCAAGAGACCCAGTACTTC

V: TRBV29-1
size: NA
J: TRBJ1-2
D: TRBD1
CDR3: CSVGPTGVDYGYTF
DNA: TGCAGCGTTGGCCCCACAGGGGTAGACTATGGCTACACCTTC

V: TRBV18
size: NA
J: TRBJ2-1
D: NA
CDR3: CASSPVAGGATYNEQFF
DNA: TGTGCCAGCTCACCCGTCGCGGGCGGGGCCACCTACAATGAGCAGTTCTTC

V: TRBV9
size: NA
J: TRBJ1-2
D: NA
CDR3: CASSVAGGGYTF
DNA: TGTGCCAGCAGCGTAGCAGGCGGCGGCTACACCTTC

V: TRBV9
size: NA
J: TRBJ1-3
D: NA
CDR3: CASSVSSGNTIYF
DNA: TGTGCCAGCAGCGTCTCCTCTGGAAACACCATATATTTT

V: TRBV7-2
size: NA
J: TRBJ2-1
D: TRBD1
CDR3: CASSSDQGVGEQFF
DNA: TGTGCCAGCAGCTCGGACCAGGGGGTAGGTGAGCAGTTCTTC

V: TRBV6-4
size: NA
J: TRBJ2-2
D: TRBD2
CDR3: CASSDTREGDTGELFF
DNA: TGTGCCAGCAGTGACACGCGGGAGGGCGACACCGGGGAGCTGTTTTTT

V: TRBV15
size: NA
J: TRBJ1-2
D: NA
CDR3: CATSVNSRGGYTF
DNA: TGTGCCACCAGCGTCAACAGCCGAGGGGGCTACACCTTC

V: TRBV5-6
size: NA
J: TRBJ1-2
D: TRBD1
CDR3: CASSLRDRGPGPYGYTF
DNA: TGTGCCAGCAGCCTCCGGGACAGGGGGCCCGGCCCCTATGGCTACACCTTC

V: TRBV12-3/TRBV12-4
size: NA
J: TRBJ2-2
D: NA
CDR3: CASSALGGELFF
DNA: TGTGCCAGTAGCGCCCTGGGGGGGGAGCTGTTTTTT

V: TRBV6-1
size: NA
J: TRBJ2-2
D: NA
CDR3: CASSEARDPGAGELFF
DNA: TGTGCCAGCAGTGAAGCTAGGGACCCTGGGGCCGGGGAGCTGTTTTTT

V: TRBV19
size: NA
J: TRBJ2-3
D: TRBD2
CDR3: CASSTGLAGFTDTQYF
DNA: TGTGCCAGTAGTACGGGACTAGCGGGCTTCACAGATACGCAGTATTTT

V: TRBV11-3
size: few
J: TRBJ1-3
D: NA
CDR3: CASSLGVDDTIYF
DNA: TGTGCCAGCAGCTTAGGTGTGGACGACACCATATATTTT

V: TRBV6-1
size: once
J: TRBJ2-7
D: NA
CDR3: CASSETAYEQYF
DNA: TGTGCCAGCAGTGAGACAGCCTACGAGCAGTACTTC

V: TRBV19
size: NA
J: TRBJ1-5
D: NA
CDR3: CASSIGQPNQPQHF
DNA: TGTGCCAGTAGTATAGGTCAGCCCAATCAGCCCCAGCATTTT

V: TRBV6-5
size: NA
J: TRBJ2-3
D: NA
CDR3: CASSPPYRDTQYF
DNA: TGTGCCAGCAGTCCCCCGTATCGAGATACGCAGTATTTT

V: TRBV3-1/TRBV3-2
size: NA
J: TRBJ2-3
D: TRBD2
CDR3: CASRLGTSGTTDTQYF
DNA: TGTGCCAGCAGACTCGGGACTAGCGGTACCACAGATACGCAGTATTTT

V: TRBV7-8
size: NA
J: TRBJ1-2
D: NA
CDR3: CASSVTANYGYTF
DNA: TGTGCCAGCAGCGTGACAGCTAACTATGGCTACACCTTC